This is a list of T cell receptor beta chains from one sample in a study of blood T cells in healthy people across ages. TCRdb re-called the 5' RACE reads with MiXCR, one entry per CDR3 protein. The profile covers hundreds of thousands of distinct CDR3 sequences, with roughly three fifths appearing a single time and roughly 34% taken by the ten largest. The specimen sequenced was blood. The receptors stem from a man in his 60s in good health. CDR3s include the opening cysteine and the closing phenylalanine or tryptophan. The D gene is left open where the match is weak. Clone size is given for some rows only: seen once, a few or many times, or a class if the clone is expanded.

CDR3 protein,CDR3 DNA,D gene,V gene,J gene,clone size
CASSENRQGELFF,TGTGCCAGCAGTGAAAACCGACAGGGGGAGCTGTTTTTT,.,TRBV6-1,TRBJ2-2,.
CATSDPRTSGGAWETQYF,TGTGCCACCAGTGACCCTCGGACTAGCGGGGGGGCTTGGGAGACCCAGTACTTC,TRBD2,TRBV24-1,TRBJ2-5,.
CASSTLGGKLYNEQFF,TGTGCCAGCAGCACCCTAGGGGGGAAGCTTTACAATGAGCAGTTCTTC,.,TRBV11-2,TRBJ2-1,.
CATSRERTDTNTGELFF,TGTGCCACCAGCAGAGAGCGGACAGACACGAACACCGGGGAGCTGTTTTTT,.,TRBV15,TRBJ2-2,.
CASSAVTASIEQYF,TGTGCCAGCAGTGCGGTGACAGCGTCTATCGAGCAGTACTTC,.,TRBV7-9,TRBJ2-7,few
CASSYSYPGLGALAKNIQYF,TGTGCCAGCAGTTACTCGTATCCAGGCCTGGGGGCTTTAGCCAAAAACATTCAGTACTTC,.,TRBV6-5,TRBJ2-4,once
CASSPVRDSGIQYF,TGTGCCAGCAGCCCCGTCCGGGACAGCGGCATTCAGTACTTC,TRBD1,TRBV4-2,TRBJ2-4,.
CASSGRRRTDTQYF,TGTGCCAGCAGTGGCCGGCGGCGCACAGATACGCAGTATTTT,.,TRBV6-5,TRBJ2-3,.
CASATGGSTDTQYF,TGCGCCAGTGCCACAGGGGGGAGCACAGATACGCAGTATTTT,TRBD1,TRBV5-1,TRBJ2-3,once
CSVPTVPANYGYTF,TGCAGCGTACCTACAGTGCCAGCTAACTATGGCTACACCTTC,.,TRBV29-1,TRBJ1-2,few
CASSFSTGAQNGYTF,TGTGCCAGCAGCTTCTCGACAGGGGCACAGAATGGCTACACCTTC,TRBD1,TRBV7-9,TRBJ1-2,few
CASSPPVEGSTQYF,TGCGCCAGCAGCCCCCCGGTCGAGGGCAGTACGCAGTATTTT,.,TRBV5-1,TRBJ2-3,.
CASSTPGLAAYNEQFF,TGTGCCAGCAGCACCCCGGGACTAGCGGCCTACAATGAGCAGTTCTTC,TRBD2,TRBV7-2,TRBJ2-1,few
CASSQGTGKSGLWYEQYF,TGTGCCAGCAGCCAAGGAACAGGGAAGAGCGGGTTGTGGTACGAGCAGTACTTC,.,TRBV3-1,TRBJ2-7,once
CASSYDPGQGDGYTF,TGTGCCAGCAGTTACGACCCGGGGCAGGGAGATGGCTACACCTTC,.,TRBV6-5,TRBJ1-2,.
CASSPSRVSEQFF,TGTGCCAGCAGCCCCTCGAGGGTGTCTGAGCAGTTCTTC,.,TRBV7-6,TRBJ2-1,.
CASTAQERYEQYF,TGTGCCAGCACCGCACAGGAAAGGTACGAGCAGTACTTC,.,TRBV12-3/TRBV12-4,TRBJ2-7,.
CASSFPHGGSYEQYF,TGTGCCAGCAGCTTCCCACACGGCGGGTCCTACGAGCAGTACTTC,.,TRBV11-2,TRBJ2-7,.
CASSEVGAEYGYTF,TGTGCCAGCAGTGAAGTAGGGGCGGAGTATGGCTACACCTTC,.,TRBV2,TRBJ1-2,few
CASTPRAGNFYGYTF,TGTGCCAGCACCCCAAGGGCAGGAAACTTCTATGGCTACACCTTC,.,TRBV6-5,TRBJ1-2,.
CASSPSGGASTDTQYF,TGTGCCAGCAGCCCAAGCGGGGGGGCGAGCACAGATACGCAGTATTTT,TRBD2,TRBV4-1,TRBJ2-3,.
CAISETGTETQYF,TGTGCCATCAGTGAAACAGGCACAGAGACCCAGTACTTC,.,TRBV10-3,TRBJ2-5,.
CSARGAGASTDTQYF,TGCAGTGCTAGAGGGGCGGGGGCTAGCACAGATACGCAGTATTTT,.,TRBV20-1,TRBJ2-3,.
CASSRRRGVINYGYTF,TGTGCCAGCAGCCGCCGACGGGGAGTTATTAACTATGGCTACACCTTC,.,TRBV12-3/TRBV12-4,TRBJ1-2,.
CASSRRQGQGTYEQYF,TGTGCCAGCTCCCGCAGACAGGGACAGGGGACCTACGAGCAGTACTTC,TRBD1,TRBV18,TRBJ2-7,.
CASSFGRGSYNEQFF,TGTGCCAGCAGTTTCGGGCGGGGTTCCTACAATGAGCAGTTCTTC,.,TRBV12-3/TRBV12-4,TRBJ2-1,.
CSARVGGEKLFF,TGCAGTGCGCGGGTTGGCGGTGAAAAACTGTTTTTT,.,TRBV20-1,TRBJ1-4,.
CASSRPRLLETQYF,TGTGCCAGCAGCCGCCCTAGACTCTTAGAGACCCAGTACTTC,.,TRBV7-2,TRBJ2-5,.
CSASPSRGATYNEQFF,TGCAGTGCTAGCCCGTCGCGGGGGGCGACCTACAATGAGCAGTTCTTC,TRBD2,TRBV20-1,TRBJ2-1,few
CASSLGDSETQYF,TGTGCCAGCAGCCTTGGGGATTCGGAGACCCAGTACTTC,.,TRBV4-2,TRBJ2-5,.
CASSLRPASGELFF,TGTGCCAGCAGTTTAAGGCCAGCGTCCGGGGAGCTGTTTTTT,.,TRBV12-3/TRBV12-4,TRBJ2-2,.
CASSFAGLPNSPLHF,TGTGCCAGCAGCTTCGCGGGACTTCCTAATTCACCCCTCCACTTT,.,TRBV7-2,TRBJ1-6,.
CAIATSGEQETQYF,TGTGCCATCGCGACTAGCGGGGAGCAAGAGACCCAGTACTTC,TRBD2,TRBV10-3,TRBJ2-5,once
CASSSVGFPDTQYF,TGCGCCAGCAGCTCGGTGGGGTTCCCAGATACGCAGTATTTT,.,TRBV5-1,TRBJ2-3,.
CASLPGIGTSSYGYTF,TGTGCCAGCCTACCGGGGATCGGGACCTCCTCCTATGGCTACACCTTC,.,TRBV6-2/TRBV6-3,TRBJ1-2,once
CASSSGFGYTF,TGTGCCAGCAGTTCGGGGTTTGGCTACACCTTC,.,TRBV6-2/TRBV6-3,TRBJ1-2,.
CSARLDSPETQYF,TGCAGTGCTAGACTGGACAGCCCAGAGACCCAGTACTTC,.,TRBV20-1,TRBJ2-5,once
CSARTTSGGVITGELFF,TGCAGTGCTCGAACCACTAGCGGGGGAGTCATTACCGGGGAGCTGTTTTTT,TRBD2,TRBV20-1,TRBJ2-2,once
CASSRQGEGNIQYF,TGTGCCAGCAGTCGACAGGGGGAGGGAAACATTCAGTACTTC,TRBD1,TRBV28,TRBJ2-4,few
CASSQGDRDTEAFF,TGTGCCAGCAGCCAAGGGGACAGGGACACTGAAGCTTTCTTT,TRBD1,TRBV3-1,TRBJ1-1,few
CSARLRDFQETQYF,TGCAGTGCTAGACTCCGGGACTTCCAAGAGACCCAGTACTTC,.,TRBV20-1,TRBJ2-5,few